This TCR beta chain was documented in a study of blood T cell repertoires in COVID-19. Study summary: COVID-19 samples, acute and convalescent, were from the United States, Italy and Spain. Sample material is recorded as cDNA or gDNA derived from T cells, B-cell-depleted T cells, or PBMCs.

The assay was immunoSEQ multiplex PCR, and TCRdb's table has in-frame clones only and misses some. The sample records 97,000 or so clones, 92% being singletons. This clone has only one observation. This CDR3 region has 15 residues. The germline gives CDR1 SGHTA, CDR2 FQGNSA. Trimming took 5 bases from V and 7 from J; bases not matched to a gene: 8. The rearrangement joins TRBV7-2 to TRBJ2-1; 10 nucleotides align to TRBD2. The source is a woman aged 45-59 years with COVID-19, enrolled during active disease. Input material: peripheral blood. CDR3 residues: CASSPSGGAGNEQFF. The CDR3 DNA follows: TGTGCCAGCAGCCCAAGCGGGGGGGCCGGTAATGAGCAGTTCTTC.